These T cell receptor beta chains were read from a single sample in a study of T cell responses to AZD1222 COVID-19 vaccine. Assay: immunoSEQ multiplex PCR; the TCRdb copy retains only in-frame clones and omits some. The table includes about 120,000 clones, approximately 85% detected once. The material sequenced was peripheral blood, taken on day 0 of MenACWY control vaccination. The source of these receptors is an adult in good health. The CDR3 runs from the conserved cysteine through the conserved F or W. Fields, in order: clone size, J gene, V gene, D gene, CDR3 DNA, CDR3 protein. D genes are given only for firm matches. Not every row has a clone size; where given, it reads once, few, many or a size class.

>-|TRBJ1-4|TRBV9|-
TGTGCCAGCAGCGTAAGTGATGCAACTAATGAAAAACTGTTTTTT
CASSVSDATNEKLFF
>-|TRBJ2-7|TRBV5-5|-
TGTGCCAGCAGCTTGGCGGGCATCTCCTACGAGCAGTACTTC
CASSLAGISYEQYF
>-|TRBJ1-2|TRBV19|-
TGTGCCAGTAGTCCCTTCCCGCCGACAGGCTTTAAAAGCTATGGCTACACCTTC
CASSPFPPTGFKSYGYTF
>-|TRBJ2-3|TRBV11-2|-
TGTGCCAGCAGCTTAGATCCGGGTGCAGATACGCAGTATTTT
CASSLDPGADTQYF
>-|TRBJ2-1|TRBV5-1|TRBD1
TGCGCCAGCAGCTCGGACAGGGGGCGATCTGGTGAGCAGTTCTTC
CASSSDRGRSGEQFF
>few|TRBJ2-7|TRBV2|-
TGTGCCAGCAGCGGGGCGGGCGTTCGGAACTACGAGCAGTACTTC
CASSGAGVRNYEQYF
>once|TRBJ2-7|TRBV6-2/TRBV6-3|TRBD1
TGTGCCAGCAGTTACTCGAATTATGCGACAGGGGACTTGTTCTCCTACGAGCAGTACTTC
CASSYSNYATGDLFSYEQYF
>-|TRBJ1-4|TRBV24-1|-
TGTGCCACCAGTGAAGGGCCCCGAAGGGATGAAAAACTGTTTTTT
CATSEGPRRDEKLFF
>-|TRBJ2-7|TRBV9|-
TGTGCCAGCAGCGCCGGGACATACAGCTACGAGCAGTACTTC
CASSAGTYSYEQYF
>-|TRBJ1-1|TRBV2|-
TGTGCCAGCAGCTCGGACCGCCGGACTGAAGCTTTCTTT
CASSSDRRTEAFF
>-|TRBJ2-7|TRBV12-3/TRBV12-4|-
TGTGCCAGCAGTTTTGGGGACTTCGAGCAGTACTTC
CASSFGDFEQYF
>-|TRBJ2-5|TRBV3-1/TRBV3-2|-
TGTGCCAGCAGCCAAGAGTGGGTCCAAGAGACCCAGTACTTC
CASSQEWVQETQYF
>-|TRBJ1-4|TRBV28|-
TGTGCCAGCAGTTTCCAACCCCCAAATGAAAAACTGTTTTTT
CASSFQPPNEKLFF
>-|TRBJ1-6|TRBV25-1|-
TGTGCCAGCAGGGGGAAGGGAGGATCCTATAATTCACCCCTCCACTTT
CASRGKGGSYNSPLHF
>-|TRBJ2-3|TRBV9|TRBD1
TGTGCCAGCAGCCCCTACGAGGGGGCAACTTCAACGCAGTATTTT
CASSPYEGATSTQYF
>-|TRBJ1-1|TRBV19|TRBD1
TGTGCCAGTAGTATAGACCACAGGGGTATGGCGACTGAAGCTTTCTTT
CASSIDHRGMATEAFF
>-|TRBJ2-7|TRBV7-2|-
TGTGCCAGCAGCTTACAGGGCGCAGGAGGTATCTACGAGCAGTACTTC
CASSLQGAGGIYEQYF
>-|TRBJ1-6|TRBV7-2|-
TGTGCCAGCAGCTTAGTCGGTCAGGTGCTTAATTCACCCCTCCACTTT
CASSLVGQVLNSPLHF
>-|TRBJ2-7|TRBV18|-
TGTGCCAGCTCGGGGCTAGGGAGCCACGAGCAGTACTTC
CASSGLGSHEQYF
>-|TRBJ2-3|TRBV30|TRBD2
TGTGCGTTCTCTAGCGGGGGGCGCACAGATACGCAGTATTTT
CAFSSGGRTDTQYF
>-|TRBJ1-4|TRBV27|TRBD1
TGTGCCAGCAGTCCCTGGGTATCTCGGGACAGGGGGGATGAAAAACTGTTTTTT
CASSPWVSRDRGDEKLFF
>few|TRBJ2-5|TRBV19|-
TGTGCCAGTAGTATGAAGGGTTGGGAGACCCAGTACTTC
CASSMKGWETQYF
>-|TRBJ1-2|TRBV5-1|-
TGCGCCAGCAGCTCCGGCGAGGCAGGGCATGACTATGGCTACACCTTC
CASSSGEAGHDYGYTF
>-|TRBJ2-7|TRBV15|TRBD1
TGTGCCACCAGCAGATTGGACAGGTCTCGCGAGCAGTACTTC
CATSRLDRSREQYF
>-|TRBJ1-6|TRBV18|-
TGTGCCAGCTCACCACGAGATACTTATAATTCACCCCTCCACTTT
CASSPRDTYNSPLHF
>-|TRBJ2-3|TRBV6-4|TRBD2
TGTGCCAGCAGTCGGACTAGCGGGGGGGCCTGGGATACGCAGTATTTT
CASSRTSGGAWDTQYF
>-|TRBJ1-5|TRBV7-2|-
TGTGCCAGCAGCAATCCCCTAGGAAATCAGCCCCAGCATTTT
CASSNPLGNQPQHF
>-|TRBJ1-6|TRBV28|-
TGTGCCAGCACCCCCGGGCGAGCCCTCCACTTT
CASTPGRALHF
>-|TRBJ2-5|TRBV2|TRBD2
TGTGCCAGCAGTGGGACTAGTATCGAAGAGACCCAGTACTTC
CASSGTSIEETQYF
>-|TRBJ2-5|TRBV2|-
TGTGCCAGCCGGCGTAGGGGCGGGGAGACCCAGTACTTC
CASRRRGGETQYF
>-|TRBJ1-6|TRBV2|-
TGTGCCAGCAGTGTATACGTGGGGTCACCCCTCCACTTT
CASSVYVGSPLHF
>once|TRBJ1-2|TRBV7-2|TRBD1
TGTGCCAGCAGGCTCGGACAGGGGAACTATGGCTACACCTTC
CASRLGQGNYGYTF